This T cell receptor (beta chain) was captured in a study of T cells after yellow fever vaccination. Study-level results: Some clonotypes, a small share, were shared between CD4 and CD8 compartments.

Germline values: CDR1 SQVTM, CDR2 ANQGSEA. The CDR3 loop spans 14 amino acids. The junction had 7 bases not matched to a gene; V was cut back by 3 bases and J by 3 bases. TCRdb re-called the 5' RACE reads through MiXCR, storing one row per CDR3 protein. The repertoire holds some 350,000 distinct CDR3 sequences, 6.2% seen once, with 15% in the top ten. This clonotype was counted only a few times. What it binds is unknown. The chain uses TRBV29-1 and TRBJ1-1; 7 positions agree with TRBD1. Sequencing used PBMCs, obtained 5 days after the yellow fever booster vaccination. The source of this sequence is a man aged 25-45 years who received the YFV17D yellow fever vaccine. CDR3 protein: CSVEQGGSHTEAFF. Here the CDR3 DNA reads TGCAGCGTTGAGCAGGGGGGTAGTCACACTGAAGCTTTCTTT.